A selection of T cell receptor beta chains follows, all from one sample in a study of Graves' ophthalmopathy and Graves' hyperthyroidism. MiXCR was run by TCRdb on the multiplex PCR reads, yielding one entry per CDR3 protein. The data show roughly 350,000 distinct CDR3 sequences, approximately 17% seen once. Sequences were obtained from peripheral blood. The receptor source for this set is an adult woman with stable Graves' hyperthyroidism. Each CDR3 is given with its conserved first and last residue. The D gene is left open where the match is weak. Size values are once, few and many counts, or a class for expanded clones, and some rows have none.

v_call: TRBV20-1
clone_size: many
j_call: TRBJ2-5
d_call: TRBD2
cdr3_aa: CSAKTSGTETQYF
cdr3_nt: TGCAGTGCTAAGACTAGCGGGACGGAGACCCAGTACTTC

v_call: TRBV11-2
clone_size: NA
j_call: TRBJ1-2
d_call: TRBD1
cdr3_aa: CASRFRRGQARPYLNYGYTF
cdr3_nt: TGTGCCAGCAGATTTAGAAGGGGACAGGCGAGGCCCTACCTTAACTATGGCTACACCTTC

v_call: TRBV12-3/TRBV12-4
clone_size: many
j_call: TRBJ2-2
d_call: NA
cdr3_aa: CASSFRRPNTGELFF
cdr3_nt: TGTGCCAGCAGTTTTCGTAGGCCGAACACCGGGGAGCTGTTTTTT

v_call: TRBV29-1
clone_size: many
j_call: TRBJ2-4
d_call: NA
cdr3_aa: CSVKGGLAKNIQYF
cdr3_nt: TGCAGCGTCAAGGGCGGTTTAGCCAAAAACATTCAGTACTTC

v_call: TRBV11-2
clone_size: many
j_call: TRBJ2-7
d_call: NA
cdr3_aa: CASTSGDSYEQYF
cdr3_nt: TGTGCCAGCACGTCGGGGGATTCCTACGAGCAGTACTTC

v_call: TRBV7-6
clone_size: many
j_call: TRBJ2-5
d_call: TRBD1
cdr3_aa: CASSLVPLGQGIQETQYF
cdr3_nt: TGTGCCAGCAGCTTAGTCCCTCTGGGACAGGGAATACAAGAGACCCAGTACTTC

v_call: TRBV20-1
clone_size: NA
j_call: TRBJ2-7
d_call: TRBD2
cdr3_aa: CSAPAWERGTYEQYF
cdr3_nt: TGCAGTGCTCCGGCTTGGGAGCGGGGAACCTACGAGCAGTACTTC

v_call: TRBV6-1
clone_size: few
j_call: TRBJ1-2
d_call: NA
cdr3_aa: CASREGGNYGYTF
cdr3_nt: TGTGCCAGCAGGGAGGGGGGGAACTATGGCTACACCTTC

v_call: TRBV27
clone_size: many
j_call: TRBJ2-7
d_call: NA
cdr3_aa: CASSFSAKSYEQYF
cdr3_nt: TGTGCCAGCAGTTTCTCAGCGAAGTCCTACGAGCAGTACTTC

v_call: TRBV7-9
clone_size: NA
j_call: TRBJ2-7
d_call: TRBD1
cdr3_aa: CASSAGGLTYEQYF
cdr3_nt: TGTGCCAGCTCTGCAGGGGGCCTTACCTACGAGCAGTACTTC

v_call: TRBV12-5
clone_size: many
j_call: TRBJ2-7
d_call: NA
cdr3_aa: CASGLVTDGYEQYF
cdr3_nt: TGTGCTAGTGGTTTGGTGACCGATGGGTACGAGCAGTACTTC

v_call: TRBV7-6
clone_size: many
j_call: TRBJ2-7
d_call: TRBD2
cdr3_aa: CASSLALAGEAYEQYF
cdr3_nt: TGTGCCAGCAGCTTAGCCCTAGCGGGAGAGGCCTACGAGCAGTACTTC

v_call: TRBV9
clone_size: many
j_call: TRBJ2-7
d_call: TRBD1
cdr3_aa: CASSPAGTGLYEQYF
cdr3_nt: TGTGCCAGCAGTCCAGCCGGGACAGGTCTTTACGAGCAGTACTTC

v_call: TRBV29-1
clone_size: many
j_call: TRBJ2-7
d_call: NA
cdr3_aa: CSVEDGRYEQYF
cdr3_nt: TGCAGCGTTGAAGATGGGAGATACGAGCAGTACTTC

v_call: TRBV28
clone_size: NA
j_call: TRBJ1-2
d_call: NA
cdr3_aa: CASSFPGSDGYTF
cdr3_nt: TGTGCCAGTAGTTTTCCAGGGTCAGACGGCTACACCTTC

v_call: TRBV19
clone_size: many
j_call: TRBJ1-2
d_call: TRBD1
cdr3_aa: CASSTTDRSGYGYTF
cdr3_nt: TGTGCCAGTAGTACGACGGACAGGTCTGGGTATGGCTACACCTTC

v_call: TRBV2
clone_size: many
j_call: TRBJ2-5
d_call: NA
cdr3_aa: CASESVETQYF
cdr3_nt: TGTGCCAGCGAGAGTGTGGAGACCCAGTACTTC

v_call: TRBV7-9
clone_size: many
j_call: TRBJ1-2
d_call: TRBD1
cdr3_aa: CAIPGQNNYGYTF
cdr3_nt: TGTGCCATCCCGGGACAGAATAACTATGGCTACACCTTC

v_call: TRBV10-3
clone_size: NA
j_call: TRBJ2-7
d_call: TRBD1
cdr3_aa: CASSEWTGSSNEQYF
cdr3_nt: TGTGCCAGCAGTGAGTGGACAGGGAGCTCCAACGAGCAGTACTTC

v_call: TRBV28
clone_size: many
j_call: TRBJ2-7
d_call: NA
cdr3_aa: CASSPGDGDRYEQYF
cdr3_nt: TGTGCCAGCAGCCCCGGGGACGGTGATCGATACGAGCAGTACTTC

v_call: TRBV5-5
clone_size: once
j_call: TRBJ2-4
d_call: TRBD1
cdr3_aa: CASSPRTGGLTKNVQYF
cdr3_nt: TGTGCCAGCAGCCCTCGGACAGGGGGGTTGACCAAAAACGTTCAGTACTTC

v_call: TRBV28
clone_size: many
j_call: TRBJ1-1
d_call: NA
cdr3_aa: CASSPWTAMNTEAFF
cdr3_nt: TGTGCCAGCAGTCCCTGGACAGCAATGAACACTGAAGCTTTCTTT

v_call: TRBV5-1
clone_size: NA
j_call: TRBJ2-5
d_call: NA
cdr3_aa: CASSMTVLLETQYF
cdr3_nt: TGCGCCAGCAGCATGACAGTCCTGTTGGAGACCCAGTACTTC

v_call: TRBV7-3
clone_size: many
j_call: TRBJ1-1
d_call: NA
cdr3_aa: CASSLLSLGRTEAFF
cdr3_nt: TGTGCCAGCAGCTTACTAAGCCTAGGGCGGACTGAAGCTTTCTTT

v_call: TRBV20-1
clone_size: many
j_call: TRBJ1-1
d_call: NA
cdr3_aa: CSAQSGNTEAFF
cdr3_nt: TGCAGTGCCCAAAGTGGGAACACTGAAGCTTTCTTT

v_call: TRBV27
clone_size: many
j_call: TRBJ2-7
d_call: NA
cdr3_aa: CASSLGVAAANEQYF
cdr3_nt: TGTGCCAGCAGTTTAGGGGTAGCGGCCGCTAATGAGCAGTACTTC

v_call: TRBV4-1
clone_size: many
j_call: TRBJ2-5
d_call: NA
cdr3_aa: CASSQEVIGTGQETQYF
cdr3_nt: TGCGCCAGCAGCCAAGAAGTAATAGGAACGGGGCAAGAGACCCAGTACTTC

v_call: TRBV28
clone_size: many
j_call: TRBJ2-7
d_call: NA
cdr3_aa: CASSSTSYEQYF
cdr3_nt: TGTGCCAGCAGTTCTACTAGCTACGAGCAGTACTTC

v_call: TRBV4-2
clone_size: many
j_call: TRBJ1-1
d_call: NA
cdr3_aa: CASSQVEDSRSF
cdr3_nt: TGTGCCAGCAGCCAAGTAGAGGACAGCCGAAGCTTT

v_call: TRBV6-1
clone_size: few
j_call: TRBJ1-3
d_call: TRBD1
cdr3_aa: CASSEGRGRENTIYF
cdr3_nt: TGTGCCAGCAGTGAGGGTAGGGGGCGAGAAAACACCATATATTTT

v_call: TRBV25-1
clone_size: many
j_call: TRBJ1-6
d_call: TRBD1
cdr3_aa: CASSGQGLNSPLHF
cdr3_nt: TGTGCCAGCAGTGGACAGGGGCTTAATTCACCCCTCCACTTT

v_call: TRBV7-6
clone_size: many
j_call: TRBJ2-2
d_call: TRBD1
cdr3_aa: CASSSITGGGITGELFF
cdr3_nt: TGTGCCAGCAGCTCCATCACAGGGGGAGGAATCACCGGGGAGCTGTTTTTT

v_call: TRBV5-1
clone_size: NA
j_call: TRBJ1-3
d_call: TRBD1
cdr3_aa: CASSSGQSSGNTIYF
cdr3_nt: TGCGCCAGCAGCTCGGGACAGAGCTCTGGAAACACCATATATTTT

v_call: TRBV19
clone_size: few
j_call: TRBJ1-1
d_call: NA
cdr3_aa: CASSIGEEENTEAFF
cdr3_nt: TGTGCCAGTAGTATAGGAGAGGAGGAGAACACTGAAGCTTTCTTT

v_call: TRBV18
clone_size: many
j_call: TRBJ2-7
d_call: NA
cdr3_aa: CASSTRVEEQYF
cdr3_nt: TGTGCCAGCTCAACCAGGGTGGAGGAGCAGTACTTC

v_call: TRBV18
clone_size: many
j_call: TRBJ1-2
d_call: TRBD1
cdr3_aa: CASSATTTRQGNGYTF
cdr3_nt: TGTGCCAGCTCCGCGACGACGACCCGACAGGGGAATGGCTACACCTTC

v_call: TRBV6-2/TRBV6-3
clone_size: many
j_call: TRBJ2-7
d_call: TRBD2
cdr3_aa: CASRRVAGAYEQYF
cdr3_nt: TGTGCCAGCAGAAGGGTAGCGGGAGCTTACGAGCAGTACTTC

v_call: TRBV28
clone_size: many
j_call: TRBJ2-2
d_call: NA
cdr3_aa: CASSLVLGAAGELFF
cdr3_nt: TGTGCCAGCAGTTTGGTCTTAGGGGCCGCCGGGGAGCTGTTTTTT

v_call: TRBV7-3
clone_size: NA
j_call: TRBJ2-7
d_call: TRBD2
cdr3_aa: CASSSRTGRGGLAGHSYEQYF
cdr3_nt: TGTGCCAGCAGCTCTCGCACAGGACGGGGAGGATTAGCGGGTCACTCCTACGAGCAGTACTTC

v_call: TRBV28
clone_size: many
j_call: TRBJ1-1
d_call: NA
cdr3_aa: CASSYTGILTTEAFF
cdr3_nt: TGTGCCAGCAGTTATACAGGGATCTTAACCACTGAAGCTTTCTTT

v_call: TRBV19
clone_size: many
j_call: TRBJ2-7
d_call: NA
cdr3_aa: CASSMQASYEQYF
cdr3_nt: TGTGCCAGTAGTATGCAAGCCTCCTACGAGCAGTACTTC

v_call: TRBV7-2
clone_size: many
j_call: TRBJ2-2
d_call: TRBD1
cdr3_aa: CASSLLPDRFFVSGELFF
cdr3_nt: TGTGCCAGCAGCTTACTCCCGGACAGGTTCTTTGTCTCCGGGGAGCTGTTTTTT